These T cell receptor beta chains were read from a single sample in a study of OX40 agonist ivuxolimab in advanced cancers. Sequenced by immunoSEQ multiplex PCR; TCRdb stores in-frame clones only, minus some. The sample yields around 72,000 clones, roughly 85% seen once. This specimen consisted of CD4+ or CD8+ T cells sorted from blood, obtained in a trial of the OX40 agonist ivuxolimab. These receptors all stem from an adult with an advanced solid tumor such as melanoma, head and neck, liver or kidney cancer. Each CDR3 is given with its conserved first and last residue. The order of the fields is J gene, V gene, D gene, clone size, CDR3 DNA, CDR3 protein. The D gene is left open where the match is weak. Clone size is stated in some rows and not others, as once, few, many or a class when expanded.

j_gene: TRBJ1-1
v_gene: TRBV5-5
d_gene: NA
abundance: NA
CDR3nt: TGTGCCAGCAGCTTGGAACAGGGAAAGACTGAAGCTTTCTTT
CDR3aa: CASSLEQGKTEAFF

j_gene: TRBJ2-5
v_gene: TRBV7-2
d_gene: TRBD2
abundance: NA
CDR3nt: TGTGCCAGCAGCTTAGCGGGACGGGGGGACCAAGAGACCCAGTACTTC
CDR3aa: CASSLAGRGDQETQYF

j_gene: TRBJ2-3
v_gene: TRBV2
d_gene: TRBD2
abundance: NA
CDR3nt: TGTGCCAGCAGTGCGACCCCTAGCGGAGATACGCAGTATTTT
CDR3aa: CASSATPSGDTQYF

j_gene: TRBJ1-1
v_gene: TRBV4-1
d_gene: TRBD1
abundance: NA
CDR3nt: TGCGCCAGCAGCCCGGGACAGGGACAACGGGCGGGTGAAGCTTTCTTT
CDR3aa: CASSPGQGQRAGEAFF

j_gene: TRBJ1-1
v_gene: TRBV15
d_gene: NA
abundance: NA
CDR3nt: TGTGCCACCAGCAGACGCAGGGTTGAGGGGACTGAAGCTTTCTTT
CDR3aa: CATSRRRVEGTEAFF

j_gene: TRBJ2-2
v_gene: TRBV5-1
d_gene: TRBD1
abundance: few
CDR3nt: TGCGCCAGCAGCGGGACAGGGATAAGTACCGGGGAGCTGTTTTTT
CDR3aa: CASSGTGISTGELFF

j_gene: TRBJ1-5
v_gene: TRBV5-8
d_gene: NA
abundance: NA
CDR3nt: TGTGCCAGCAGCTTGTATGGTCAGCCCCAGCATTTT
CDR3aa: CASSLYGQPQHF

j_gene: TRBJ1-1
v_gene: TRBV7-8
d_gene: NA
abundance: NA
CDR3nt: TGTGCCAGCAGACCCGACACATTCAACACTGAAGCTTTCTTT
CDR3aa: CASRPDTFNTEAFF

j_gene: TRBJ2-5
v_gene: TRBV12-5
d_gene: NA
abundance: NA
CDR3nt: TGTGCTAGTGGTTTCCCCGGTCGGGGGCCAGAGACCCAGTACTTC
CDR3aa: CASGFPGRGPETQYF

j_gene: TRBJ2-5
v_gene: TRBV5-4
d_gene: NA
abundance: NA
CDR3nt: TGTGCCAGCAGCCCGGGGGCGTACCAAGAGACCCAGTACTTC
CDR3aa: CASSPGAYQETQYF

j_gene: TRBJ2-5
v_gene: TRBV9
d_gene: TRBD1
abundance: NA
CDR3nt: TGTGCCAGCAGCGTAGCGGGACAGCCGGGGGAGACCCAGTACTTC
CDR3aa: CASSVAGQPGETQYF

j_gene: TRBJ2-3
v_gene: TRBV6-4
d_gene: TRBD2
abundance: NA
CDR3nt: TGTGCCAGCTCTCTCGCGGGGGGGGCGCCAGATACGCAGTATTTT
CDR3aa: CASSLAGGAPDTQYF

j_gene: TRBJ2-2
v_gene: TRBV7-9
d_gene: NA
abundance: NA
CDR3nt: TGTGCCAGCACCTCCGGGGCGGTAGTACCCGGGGAGCTGTTTTTT
CDR3aa: CASTSGAVVPGELFF

j_gene: TRBJ2-3
v_gene: TRBV7-9
d_gene: TRBD2
abundance: NA
CDR3nt: TGTGCCAGCAGCCCCGGGGGGGGACTAGTTCGTGGCAGTACGCAGTATTTT
CDR3aa: CASSPGGGLVRGSTQYF

j_gene: TRBJ2-6
v_gene: TRBV19
d_gene: NA
abundance: NA
CDR3nt: TGTGCCAGTAGCGCCCCGCGGGGGCCCGGGGCCAACGTCCTGACTTTC
CDR3aa: CASSAPRGPGANVLTF

j_gene: TRBJ2-5
v_gene: TRBV5-5
d_gene: NA
abundance: once
CDR3nt: TGTGCCAGCAGCTTGGGGTTGGCAGAGACCCAGTACTTC
CDR3aa: CASSLGLAETQYF

j_gene: TRBJ2-7
v_gene: TRBV10-3
d_gene: NA
abundance: once
CDR3nt: TGTGCCATCAGAGACAGACTGTACGAGCAGTACTTC
CDR3aa: CAIRDRLYEQYF

j_gene: TRBJ1-1
v_gene: TRBV29-1
d_gene: NA
abundance: NA
CDR3nt: TGCAGCGTTGTAAGGAGGGGAGGGCTAACTGAAGCTTTCTTT
CDR3aa: CSVVRRGGLTEAFF

j_gene: TRBJ2-1
v_gene: TRBV4-3
d_gene: TRBD1
abundance: few
CDR3nt: TGCGCCAGCAGCCAAGACCGACAGGGGTACAATGAGCAGTTCTTC
CDR3aa: CASSQDRQGYNEQFF

j_gene: TRBJ1-2
v_gene: TRBV6-6
d_gene: NA
abundance: NA
CDR3nt: TGTGCCAGCAGTTACCCCGACCGCGATGACACCTTC
CDR3aa: CASSYPDRDDTF

j_gene: TRBJ1-6
v_gene: TRBV6-1
d_gene: NA
abundance: once
CDR3nt: TGTGCCAGCAGTGAAGTATGGGGGAAACATAATTCACCCCTCCACTTT
CDR3aa: CASSEVWGKHNSPLHF

j_gene: TRBJ1-1
v_gene: TRBV25-1
d_gene: TRBD1
abundance: NA
CDR3nt: TGTGCCAGCAGTGGGAACCTGGGACAGGTCATGAACACTGAAGCTTTCTTT
CDR3aa: CASSGNLGQVMNTEAFF

j_gene: TRBJ2-7
v_gene: TRBV10-1
d_gene: NA
abundance: NA
CDR3nt: TGCGCCGTGACCTCGCGCCAATGTGGATCCTACGAGCAGTACTTC
CDR3aa: CAVTSRQCGSYEQYF

j_gene: TRBJ1-5
v_gene: TRBV19
d_gene: TRBD1
abundance: NA
CDR3nt: TGTGCCAGTAGTATCCGTACGACAGGGAAGAATCAGCCCCAGCATTTT
CDR3aa: CASSIRTTGKNQPQHF

j_gene: TRBJ1-2
v_gene: TRBV25-1
d_gene: TRBD1
abundance: NA
CDR3nt: TGTGCCAGCAGTGGGGAGTTGACAGGGGTGGCCTATGGCTACACCTTC
CDR3aa: CASSGELTGVAYGYTF

j_gene: TRBJ2-5
v_gene: TRBV5-1
d_gene: TRBD2
abundance: NA
CDR3nt: TGCGCCAGCAGCGTAAATAGCGGGGGGGAAGAGACCCAGTACTTC
CDR3aa: CASSVNSGGEETQYF

j_gene: TRBJ2-5
v_gene: TRBV7-3
d_gene: NA
abundance: NA
CDR3nt: TGTGCCAGCAGCTTTGAAAGGGAAGAGACCCAGTACTTC
CDR3aa: CASSFEREETQYF

j_gene: TRBJ1-5
v_gene: TRBV5-5
d_gene: NA
abundance: once
CDR3nt: TGTGCCAGCAGCTTCAACCCCGGGGGCGATCAGCCCCAGCATTTT
CDR3aa: CASSFNPGGDQPQHF

j_gene: TRBJ2-1
v_gene: TRBV29-1
d_gene: NA
abundance: NA
CDR3nt: TGCAGCGCCCCCAGTCTTGACAGGCAGTTCTTC
CDR3aa: CSAPSLDRQFF

j_gene: TRBJ1-1
v_gene: TRBV9
d_gene: NA
abundance: NA
CDR3nt: TGTGCCAGCAGCGTAGCTCCGGGGGGCACTGAAGCTTTCTTT
CDR3aa: CASSVAPGGTEAFF

j_gene: TRBJ1-6
v_gene: TRBV7-2
d_gene: NA
abundance: NA
CDR3nt: TGTGCCAGCAGCTTAGGGGCCTCACTGGGGTCACCCCTCCACTTT
CDR3aa: CASSLGASLGSPLHF

j_gene: TRBJ1-2
v_gene: TRBV19
d_gene: TRBD1
abundance: NA
CDR3nt: TGTGCCAGTAGTACATCGACAGGGACCTATGGCTACACCTTC
CDR3aa: CASSTSTGTYGYTF

j_gene: TRBJ1-5
v_gene: TRBV28
d_gene: NA
abundance: NA
CDR3nt: TGTGCCAGCTACAGTCCCTCGGGACCCTATCAGCCCCAGCATTTT
CDR3aa: CASYSPSGPYQPQHF

j_gene: TRBJ1-6
v_gene: TRBV7-2
d_gene: NA
abundance: NA
CDR3nt: TGTGCCAGCAGCTTAGGCAGGGAGCGTTCACCCCTCCACTTT
CDR3aa: CASSLGRERSPLHF

j_gene: TRBJ1-1
v_gene: TRBV6-6
d_gene: NA
abundance: once
CDR3nt: TGTGCCAGCACCGGCCCGGGGAACACTGAAGCTTTCTTT
CDR3aa: CASTGPGNTEAFF

j_gene: TRBJ2-3
v_gene: TRBV5-1
d_gene: NA
abundance: NA
CDR3nt: TGCGCCAGCCGCGAGGAGGGGGCTGATACGCAGTATTTT
CDR3aa: CASREEGADTQYF

j_gene: TRBJ1-6
v_gene: TRBV11-2
d_gene: NA
abundance: NA
CDR3nt: TGTGCCAGCAGCTTAGAGGGGGCTTTGTATTCACCCCTCCACTTT
CDR3aa: CASSLEGALYSPLHF

j_gene: TRBJ1-1
v_gene: TRBV19
d_gene: NA
abundance: NA
CDR3nt: TGTGCCAGTAGTGTAGACTGGTCGGAAGCTTTCTTT
CDR3aa: CASSVDWSEAFF

j_gene: TRBJ1-5
v_gene: TRBV7-6
d_gene: NA
abundance: NA
CDR3nt: TGTGCCAGCAGCTTAGCGATGAGTCAGCCCCAGCATTTT
CDR3aa: CASSLAMSQPQHF

j_gene: TRBJ1-2
v_gene: TRBV9
d_gene: TRBD1
abundance: NA
CDR3nt: TGTGCCAGCAGCCCCGACAGGGTGGTCGGCTACACCTTC
CDR3aa: CASSPDRVVGYTF

j_gene: TRBJ1-4
v_gene: TRBV7-2
d_gene: NA
abundance: few
CDR3nt: TGTGCCAGCAGCTCAGGACGCCGGGGCTGGCGGTCTAATGAAAAACTGTTTTTT
CDR3aa: CASSSGRRGWRSNEKLFF

j_gene: TRBJ2-1
v_gene: TRBV6-1
d_gene: TRBD2
abundance: NA
CDR3nt: TGTGCCAGCATTATAGCGGGGGGGCCTTGGAATGAGCAGTTCTTC
CDR3aa: CASIIAGGPWNEQFF

j_gene: TRBJ2-2
v_gene: TRBV5-1
d_gene: NA
abundance: NA
CDR3nt: TGCGCCAGCAGCTTGGTTCAGGGGAGCCCCGGGGAGCTGTTTTTT
CDR3aa: CASSLVQGSPGELFF

j_gene: TRBJ2-4
v_gene: TRBV4-1
d_gene: NA
abundance: NA
CDR3nt: TGCGCCAGCAGCCAAGATACCCAGGGTGGATTAAAAGACATTCAGTACTTC
CDR3aa: CASSQDTQGGLKDIQYF

j_gene: TRBJ2-6
v_gene: TRBV5-1
d_gene: NA
abundance: once
CDR3nt: TGCGCCAGCACTCTAACAGGGCCCTCTGGGGCCAACGTCCTGACTTTC
CDR3aa: CASTLTGPSGANVLTF

j_gene: TRBJ2-5
v_gene: TRBV7-9
d_gene: NA
abundance: NA
CDR3nt: TGTGCCAGCAGCTCAGTGGGGGCCGGGGAGACCCAGTACTTC
CDR3aa: CASSSVGAGETQYF

j_gene: TRBJ2-7
v_gene: TRBV7-2
d_gene: NA
abundance: NA
CDR3nt: TGTGCCAGCAGCTTCGGCCACGAGCAGTACTTC
CDR3aa: CASSFGHEQYF

j_gene: TRBJ1-2
v_gene: TRBV28
d_gene: TRBD1
abundance: once
CDR3nt: TGTGCCGTCAGACAGGGGGCCTACTATGGCTACACCTTC
CDR3aa: CAVRQGAYYGYTF

j_gene: TRBJ2-7
v_gene: TRBV6-6
d_gene: NA
abundance: few
CDR3nt: TGTGCCAGCAGTTACTCGGCCTTGGGGTCCTACGAGCAGTACTTC
CDR3aa: CASSYSALGSYEQYF

j_gene: TRBJ1-1
v_gene: TRBV30
d_gene: NA
abundance: NA
CDR3nt: TGTGCCTGGAGTCACGCCACGTCGGGGACTGAAGCTTTCTTT
CDR3aa: CAWSHATSGTEAFF

j_gene: TRBJ1-3
v_gene: TRBV7-9
d_gene: TRBD1
abundance: NA
CDR3nt: TGTGCCAGCAGCTTGGGACAGGGGAACACCATATATTTT
CDR3aa: CASSLGQGNTIYF

j_gene: TRBJ1-1
v_gene: TRBV6-5
d_gene: NA
abundance: NA
CDR3nt: TGTGCCAGCAGTTTGGGCGGGCGTGAAGCTTTCTTT
CDR3aa: CASSLGGREAFF

j_gene: TRBJ1-1
v_gene: TRBV6-1
d_gene: TRBD1
abundance: NA
CDR3nt: TGTGCCAGCAGGCGGACAGGGGAAACTGAAGCTTTCTTT
CDR3aa: CASRRTGETEAFF

j_gene: TRBJ1-3
v_gene: TRBV7-2
d_gene: NA
abundance: NA
CDR3nt: TGTGCCAGCAGCTTTAGTCAGGGAACTGGAAACACCATATATTTT
CDR3aa: CASSFSQGTGNTIYF

j_gene: TRBJ2-2
v_gene: TRBV5-1
d_gene: NA
abundance: NA
CDR3nt: TGCGCCAGCAGAGGCCAGGTAGGGCGCGGGGAGCTGTTTTTT
CDR3aa: CASRGQVGRGELFF

j_gene: TRBJ2-5
v_gene: TRBV19
d_gene: NA
abundance: NA
CDR3nt: TGTGCCAGTAGTGCAGGGACCCCCCGGGCCCAGTACTTC
CDR3aa: CASSAGTPRAQYF

j_gene: TRBJ1-4
v_gene: TRBV5-1
d_gene: TRBD1
abundance: NA
CDR3nt: TGCGCCAGCAGCCAAGAGGGTCAGGGGGGTGAAAAACTGTTTTTT
CDR3aa: CASSQEGQGGEKLFF

j_gene: TRBJ1-2
v_gene: TRBV6-5
d_gene: NA
abundance: NA
CDR3nt: TGTGCCAGCAGTTACCAGGACCGTTATGGCTACACCTTC
CDR3aa: CASSYQDRYGYTF

j_gene: TRBJ1-6
v_gene: TRBV5-4
d_gene: TRBD1
abundance: NA
CDR3nt: TGTGCCAGCAGCGTGGGACAGCGGCCTGAAGATTCACCCCTCCACTTT
CDR3aa: CASSVGQRPEDSPLHF

j_gene: TRBJ1-1
v_gene: TRBV15
d_gene: NA
abundance: NA
CDR3nt: TGTGCCACCAGCAGAGACGCGGAGAGCACTGAAGCTTTCTTT
CDR3aa: CATSRDAESTEAFF